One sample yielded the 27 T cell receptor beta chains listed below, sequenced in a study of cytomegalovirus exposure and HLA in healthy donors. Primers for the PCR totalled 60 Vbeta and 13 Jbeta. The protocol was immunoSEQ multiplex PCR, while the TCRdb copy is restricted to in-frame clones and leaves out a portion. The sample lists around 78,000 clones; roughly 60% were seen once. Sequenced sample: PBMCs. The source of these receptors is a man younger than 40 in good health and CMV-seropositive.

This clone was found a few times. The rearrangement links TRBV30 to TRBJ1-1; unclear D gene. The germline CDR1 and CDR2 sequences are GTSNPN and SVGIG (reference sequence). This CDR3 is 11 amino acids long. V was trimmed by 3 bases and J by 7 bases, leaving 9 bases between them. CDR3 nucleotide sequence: TGTGCCTGGAGAACAGCACTTGAAGCTTTCTTT. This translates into CAWRTALEAFF.

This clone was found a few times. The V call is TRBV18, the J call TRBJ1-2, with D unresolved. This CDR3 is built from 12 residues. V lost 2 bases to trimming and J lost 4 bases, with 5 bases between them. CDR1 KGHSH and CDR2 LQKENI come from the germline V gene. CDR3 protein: CASSPGGYGYTF. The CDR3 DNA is TGTGCCAGCTCACCAGGAGGCTATGGCTACACCTTC.

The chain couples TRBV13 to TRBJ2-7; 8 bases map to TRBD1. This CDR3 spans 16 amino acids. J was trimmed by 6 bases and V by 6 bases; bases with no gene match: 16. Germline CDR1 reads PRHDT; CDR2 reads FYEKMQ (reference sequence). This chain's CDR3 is CASSGTGTGFESEQYF. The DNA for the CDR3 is TGTGCCAGCAGTGGGACCGGGACAGGATTTGAGAGCGAGCAGTACTTC.

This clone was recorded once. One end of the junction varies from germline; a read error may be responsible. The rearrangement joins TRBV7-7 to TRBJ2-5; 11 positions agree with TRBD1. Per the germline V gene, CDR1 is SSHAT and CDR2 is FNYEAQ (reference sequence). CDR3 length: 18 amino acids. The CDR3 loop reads CASSLGTGGASVQETQYF. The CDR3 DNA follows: TGTGCTAGCAGCTTAGGGACAGGGGGTGCCTCAGTTCAAGAGACCCAGTACTTC.

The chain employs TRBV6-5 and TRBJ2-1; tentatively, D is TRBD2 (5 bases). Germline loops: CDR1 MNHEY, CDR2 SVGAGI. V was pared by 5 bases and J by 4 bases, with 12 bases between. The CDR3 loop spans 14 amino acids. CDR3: CASSLLREYNEQFF. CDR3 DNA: TGTGCCAGCAGTCTTTTGAGGGAGTACAATGAGCAGTTCTTC.

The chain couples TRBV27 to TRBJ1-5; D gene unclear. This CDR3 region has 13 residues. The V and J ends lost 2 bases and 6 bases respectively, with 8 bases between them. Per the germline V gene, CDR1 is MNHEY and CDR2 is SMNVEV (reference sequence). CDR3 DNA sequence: TGTGCCAGCAGTTTACTAGGATCTCAGCCCCAGCATTTT. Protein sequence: CASSLLGSQPQHF.

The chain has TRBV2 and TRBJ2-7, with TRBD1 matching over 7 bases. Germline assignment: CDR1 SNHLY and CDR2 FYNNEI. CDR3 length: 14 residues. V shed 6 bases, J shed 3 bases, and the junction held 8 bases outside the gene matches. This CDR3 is CASRETGRGYEQYF. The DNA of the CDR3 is TGTGCCAGCAGGGAGACAGGGAGAGGCTACGAGCAGTACTTC.

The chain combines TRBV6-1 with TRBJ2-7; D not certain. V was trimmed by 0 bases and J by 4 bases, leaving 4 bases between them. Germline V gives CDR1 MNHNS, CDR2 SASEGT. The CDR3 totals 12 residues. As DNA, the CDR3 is TGTGCCAGCAGTGAAGCTCGGTACGAGCAGTACTTC. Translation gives CASSEARYEQYF.

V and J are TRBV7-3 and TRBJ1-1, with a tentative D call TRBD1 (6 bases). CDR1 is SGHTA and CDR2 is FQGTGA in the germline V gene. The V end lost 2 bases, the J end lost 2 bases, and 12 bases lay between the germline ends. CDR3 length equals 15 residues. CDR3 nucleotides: TGTGCCAGCAGCTTAGCAGGGACACTAAACACTGAAGCTTTCTTT. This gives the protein CASSLAGTLNTEAFF.

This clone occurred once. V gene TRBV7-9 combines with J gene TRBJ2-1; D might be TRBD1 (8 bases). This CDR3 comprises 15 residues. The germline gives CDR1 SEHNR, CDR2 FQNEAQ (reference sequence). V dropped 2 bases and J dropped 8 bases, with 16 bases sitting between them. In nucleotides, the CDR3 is TGTGCCAGCAGCTTAACAACAGGGGGGGCGGATGAGCAGTTCTTC. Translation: CASSLTTGGADEQFF.

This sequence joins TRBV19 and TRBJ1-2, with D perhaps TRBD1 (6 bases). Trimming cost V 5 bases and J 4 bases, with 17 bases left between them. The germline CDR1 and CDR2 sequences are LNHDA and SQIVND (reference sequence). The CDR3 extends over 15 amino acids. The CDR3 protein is CASSLEWARGYGYTF. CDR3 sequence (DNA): TGTGCCAGTAGTCTTGAATGGGCCAGGGGCTATGGCTACACCTTC.

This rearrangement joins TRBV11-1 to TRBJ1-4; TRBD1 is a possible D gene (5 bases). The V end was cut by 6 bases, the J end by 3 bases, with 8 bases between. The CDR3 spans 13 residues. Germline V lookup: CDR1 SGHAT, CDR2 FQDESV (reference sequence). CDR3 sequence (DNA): TGTGCCAGCAGTAAAGGGGCTAATGAAAAACTGTTTTTT. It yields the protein CASSKGANEKLFF.

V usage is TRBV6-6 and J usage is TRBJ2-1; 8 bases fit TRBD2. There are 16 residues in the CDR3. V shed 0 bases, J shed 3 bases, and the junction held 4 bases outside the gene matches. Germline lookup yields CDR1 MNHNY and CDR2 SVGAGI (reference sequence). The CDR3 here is CASSYSVTSGYNEQFF. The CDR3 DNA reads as TGTGCCAGCAGTTACTCCGTCACTAGCGGCTACAATGAGCAGTTCTTC.

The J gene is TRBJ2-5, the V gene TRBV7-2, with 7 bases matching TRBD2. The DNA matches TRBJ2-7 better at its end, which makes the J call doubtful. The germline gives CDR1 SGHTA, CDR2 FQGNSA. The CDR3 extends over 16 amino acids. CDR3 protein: CASRGAPGGSAYEQYF. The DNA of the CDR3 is TGTGCCAGCAGAGGGGCCCCCGGCGGGAGTGCCTACGAGCAGTACTTC.

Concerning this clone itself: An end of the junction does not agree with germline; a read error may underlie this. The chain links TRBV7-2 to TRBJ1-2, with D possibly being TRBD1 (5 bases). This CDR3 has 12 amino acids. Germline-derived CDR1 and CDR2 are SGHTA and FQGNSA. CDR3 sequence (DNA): TGTGCCAGCAGCTTAGTGGGCAGGGTGGTCATCTTC. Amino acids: CASSLVGRVVIF. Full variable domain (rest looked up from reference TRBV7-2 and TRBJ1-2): GAGVSQSPSNKVTEKGKDVELRCDPISGHTALYWYRQSLGQGLEFLIYFQGNSAPDKSGLPSDRFSAERTGGSVSTLTIQRTQQEDSAVYLCASSLVGRVVIFGSGTRLTVV.

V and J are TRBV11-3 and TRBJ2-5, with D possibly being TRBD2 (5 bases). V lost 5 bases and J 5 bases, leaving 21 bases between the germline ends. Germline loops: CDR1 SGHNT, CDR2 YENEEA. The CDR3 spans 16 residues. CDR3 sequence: CASSGPEGRFVETQYF. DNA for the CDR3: TGTGCCAGCAGCGGCCCCGAGGGTCGATTTGTCGAGACCCAGTACTTC. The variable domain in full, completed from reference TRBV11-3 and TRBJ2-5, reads EAGVVQSPRYKIIEKKQPVAFWCNPISGHNTLYWYLQNLGQGPELLIRYENEEAVDDSQLPKDRFSAERLKGVDSTLKIQPAELGDSAVYLCASSGPEGRFVETQYFGPGTRLLVL.

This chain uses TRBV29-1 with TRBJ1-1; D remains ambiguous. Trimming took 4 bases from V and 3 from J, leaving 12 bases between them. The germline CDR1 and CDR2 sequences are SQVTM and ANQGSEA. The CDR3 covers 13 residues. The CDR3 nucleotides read TGCAGCGTTGGAGGCAGCCCCGACACTGAAGCTTTCTTT. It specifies CSVGGSPDTEAFF.

The CDR3 nucleotides are TGTGCCAGCAGCGTAGTATATGGGGCAGGCTACACCTTC. This encodes CASSVVYGAGYTF. The V call is TRBV9, the J call TRBJ1-2; tentatively, D is TRBD1 (5 bases). Trimming stripped 0 bases from V and 8 bases from J, with 11 bases between. The germline V gene has CDR1 SGDLS and CDR2 YYNGEE. This CDR3 contains 13 residues.

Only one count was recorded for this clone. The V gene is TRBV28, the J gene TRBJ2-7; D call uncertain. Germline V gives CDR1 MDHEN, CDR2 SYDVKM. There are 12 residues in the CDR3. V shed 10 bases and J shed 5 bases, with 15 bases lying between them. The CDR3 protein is CATVNPHNEQYF. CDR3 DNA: TGTGCCACCGTAAATCCCCACAACGAGCAGTACTTC.

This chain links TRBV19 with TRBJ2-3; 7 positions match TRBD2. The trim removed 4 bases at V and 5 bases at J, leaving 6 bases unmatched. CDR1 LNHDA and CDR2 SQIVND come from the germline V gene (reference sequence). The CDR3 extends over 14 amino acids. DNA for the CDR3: TGTGCCAGTAGTACTAGGACTAGAGAAGATACGCAGTATTTT. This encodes CASSTRTREDTQYF.

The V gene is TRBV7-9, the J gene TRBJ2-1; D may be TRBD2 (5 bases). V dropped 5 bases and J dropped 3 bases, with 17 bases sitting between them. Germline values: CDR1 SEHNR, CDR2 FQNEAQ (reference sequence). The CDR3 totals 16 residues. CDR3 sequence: CASSASLGAGYNEQFF. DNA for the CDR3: TGTGCCAGCAGCGCCTCCCTGGGCGCGGGCTACAATGAGCAGTTCTTC. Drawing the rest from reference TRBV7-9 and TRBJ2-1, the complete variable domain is DTGVSQNPRHKITKRGQNVTFRCDPISEHNRLYWYRQTLGQGPEFLTYFQNEAQLEKSRLLSDRFSAERPKGSFSTLEIQRTEQGDSAMYLCASSASLGAGYNEQFFGPGTRLTVL.

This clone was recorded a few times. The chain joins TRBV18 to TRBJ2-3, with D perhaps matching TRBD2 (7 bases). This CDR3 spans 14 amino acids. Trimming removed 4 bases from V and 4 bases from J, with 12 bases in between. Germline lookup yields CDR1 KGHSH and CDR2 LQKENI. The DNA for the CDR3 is TGTGCCAGCTCACTTTCGGGGGGCGCAGATACGCAGTATTTT. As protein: CASSLSGGADTQYF.

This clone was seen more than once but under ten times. The CDR3 DNA follows: TGTGCCAGCAGGCGACTAGCGGGGGGGAGTGGGGATGAGCAGTTCTTC. It encodes CASRRLAGGSGDEQFF. This rearrangement joins TRBV2 to TRBJ2-1, with 14 bases lining up with TRBD2. This CDR3 has 16 amino acids. The germline V gene has CDR1 SNHLY and CDR2 FYNNEI. V lost 6 bases, J lost 8 bases, and 9 bases stayed unmatched.

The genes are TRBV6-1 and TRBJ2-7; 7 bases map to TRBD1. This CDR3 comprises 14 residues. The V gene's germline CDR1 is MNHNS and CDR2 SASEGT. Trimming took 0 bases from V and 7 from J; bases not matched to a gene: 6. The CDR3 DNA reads TGTGCCAGCAGTGAAGCTGTAGGGGGCGGGGAGCAGTACTTC. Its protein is CASSEAVGGGEQYF.

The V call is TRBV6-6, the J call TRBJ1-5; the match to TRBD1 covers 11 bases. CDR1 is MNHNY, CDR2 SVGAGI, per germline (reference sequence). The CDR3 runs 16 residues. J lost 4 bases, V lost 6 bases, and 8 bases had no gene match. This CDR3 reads CASSPGQGVWNQPQHF. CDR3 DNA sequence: TGTGCCAGCAGCCCGGGACAGGGGGTCTGGAATCAGCCCCAGCATTTT.

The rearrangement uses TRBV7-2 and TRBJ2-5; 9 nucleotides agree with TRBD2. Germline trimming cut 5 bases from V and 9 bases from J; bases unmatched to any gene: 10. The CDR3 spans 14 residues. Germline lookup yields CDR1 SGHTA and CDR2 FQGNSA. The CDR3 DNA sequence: TGTGCCAGCAGCACCCCCCCCGGCGGGGGGGCCCAGTACTTC. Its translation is CASSTPPGGGAQYF.

The CDR3 protein is CASSLQGIQETQYF. DNA for the CDR3: TGCGCCAGCAGCTTACAGGGGATTCAAGAGACCCAGTACTTC. The rearrangement links TRBV5-1 to TRBJ2-5; 7 bases line up with TRBD1. J gave up 2 bases and V 2 bases, and 3 bases lay outside the gene matches. The CDR3 extends over 14 amino acids. CDR1 is SGHRS and CDR2 is YFSETQ in the germline V gene. Based on the CDR3 plus reference TRBV5-1 and TRBJ2-5, the full variable domain is KAGVTQTPRYLIKTRGQQVTLSCSPISGHRSVSWYQQTPGQGLQFLFEYFSETQRNKGNFPGRFSGRQFSNSRSEMNVSTLELGDSALYLCASSLQGIQETQYFGPGTRLLVL.